The count of the clone carrying this T cell receptor (beta chain) is one. Its target is not known. The primer mix had 60 Vbeta and 13 Jbeta primers. Generated by immunoSEQ multiplex PCR, the TCRdb table keeps only in-frame clones and is missing some. The sample contains about 130,000 clones, roughly three quarters of which appear only once. This specimen comes from a study of cytomegalovirus exposure and HLA in healthy donors. Study-level results: Several top significant clusters appeared, in a later analysis, to be linked to common viral pathogens.

The V gene's germline CDR1 is WSHSY and CDR2 SAAADI. V lost 6 bases, J lost 7 bases, and 13 bases lay in between. The CDR3 contains 14 residues. The receptor's source is a male donor in good health and CMV-seronegative. The J gene is TRBJ1-6, the V gene TRBV10-2; possibly TRBD1 for D (5 bases). Sequencing input: PBMCs. CDR3 residues: CASSWGGMNSPLHF. The CDR3 DNA is TGCGCCAGCAGCTGGGGGGGGATGAATTCACCCCTCCACTTT.